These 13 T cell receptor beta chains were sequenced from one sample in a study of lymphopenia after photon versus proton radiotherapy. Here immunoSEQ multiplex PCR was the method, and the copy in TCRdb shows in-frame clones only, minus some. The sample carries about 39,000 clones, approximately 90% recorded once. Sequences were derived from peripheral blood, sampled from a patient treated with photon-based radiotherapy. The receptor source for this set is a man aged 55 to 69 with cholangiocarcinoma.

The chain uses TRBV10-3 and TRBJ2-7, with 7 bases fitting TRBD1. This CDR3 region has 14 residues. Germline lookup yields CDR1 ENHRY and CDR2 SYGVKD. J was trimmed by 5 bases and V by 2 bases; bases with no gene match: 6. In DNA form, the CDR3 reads TGTGCCATCAGTGAGGTTACAGGGGACAACGAGCAGTACTTC. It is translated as CAISEVTGDNEQYF.

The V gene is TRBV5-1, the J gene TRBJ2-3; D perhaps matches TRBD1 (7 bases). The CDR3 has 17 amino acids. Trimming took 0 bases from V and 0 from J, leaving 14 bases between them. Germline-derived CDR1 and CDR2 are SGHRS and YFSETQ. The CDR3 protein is CASSLVPRGTSTDTQYF. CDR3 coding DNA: TGCGCCAGCAGCTTGGTCCCCAGGGGGACTAGCACAGATACGCAGTATTTT.

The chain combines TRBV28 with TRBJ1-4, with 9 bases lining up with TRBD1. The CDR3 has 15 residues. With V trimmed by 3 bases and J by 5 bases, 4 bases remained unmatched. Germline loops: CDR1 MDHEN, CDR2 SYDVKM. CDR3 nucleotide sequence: TGTGCCAGCAGTTTCGGGGGACAGGGAAATGAAAAACTGTTTTTT. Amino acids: CASSFGGQGNEKLFF. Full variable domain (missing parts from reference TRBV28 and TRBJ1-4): DVKVTQSSRYLVKRTGEKVFLECVQDMDHENMFWYRQDPGLGLRLIYFSYDVKMKEKGDIPEGYSVSREKKERFSLILESASTNQTSMYLCASSFGGQGNEKLFFGSGTQLSVL.

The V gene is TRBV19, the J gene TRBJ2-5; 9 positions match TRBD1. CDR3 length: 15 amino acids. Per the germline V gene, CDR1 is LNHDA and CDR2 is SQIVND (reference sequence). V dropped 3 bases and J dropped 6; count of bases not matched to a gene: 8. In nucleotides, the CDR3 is TGTGCCAGTAGTATGCTGGGACAGGGTCTGAAGACCCAGTACTTC. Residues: CASSMLGQGLKTQYF. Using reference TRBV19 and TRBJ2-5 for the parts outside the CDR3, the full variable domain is DGGITQSPKYLFRKEGQNVTLSCEQNLNHDAMYWYRQDPGQGLRLIYYSQIVNDFQKGDIAEGYSVSREKKESFPLTVTSAQKNPTAFYLCASSMLGQGLKTQYFGPGTRLLVL.

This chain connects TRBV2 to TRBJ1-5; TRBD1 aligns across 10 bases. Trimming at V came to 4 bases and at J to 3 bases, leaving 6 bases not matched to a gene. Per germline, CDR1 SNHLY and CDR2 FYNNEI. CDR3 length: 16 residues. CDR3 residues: CASSGQGARTNQPQHF. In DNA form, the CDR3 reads TGTGCCAGCAGTGGACAGGGGGCCCGTACCAATCAGCCCCAGCATTTT.

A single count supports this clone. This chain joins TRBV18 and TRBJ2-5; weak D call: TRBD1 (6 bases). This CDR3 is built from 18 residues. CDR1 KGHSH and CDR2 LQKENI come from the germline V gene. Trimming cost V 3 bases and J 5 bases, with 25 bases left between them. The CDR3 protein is CASSPPTPGTSLGETQYF. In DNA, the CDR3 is TGTGCCAGCTCACCCCCAACACCCGGGACATCCTTGGGGGAGACCCAGTACTTC.

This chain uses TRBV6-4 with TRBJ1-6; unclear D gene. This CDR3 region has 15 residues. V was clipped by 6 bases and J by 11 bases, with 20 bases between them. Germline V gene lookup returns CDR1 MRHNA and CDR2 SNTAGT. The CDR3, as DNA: TGTGCCAGCAGGGGCCCTAACAGTCATGGTCCACCCCTCCACTTT. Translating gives CASRGPNSHGPPLHF.

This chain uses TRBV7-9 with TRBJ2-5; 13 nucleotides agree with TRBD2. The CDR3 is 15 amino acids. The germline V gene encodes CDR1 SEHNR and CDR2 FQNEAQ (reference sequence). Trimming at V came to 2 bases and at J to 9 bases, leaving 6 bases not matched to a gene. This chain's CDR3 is CASSLTSGGAEAQYF. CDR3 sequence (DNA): TGTGCCAGCAGCTTAACTAGCGGGGGGGCCGAGGCCCAGTACTTC.

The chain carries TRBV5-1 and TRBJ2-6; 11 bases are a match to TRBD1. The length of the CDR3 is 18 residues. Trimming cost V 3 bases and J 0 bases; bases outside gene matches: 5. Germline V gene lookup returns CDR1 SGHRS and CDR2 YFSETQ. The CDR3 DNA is TGCGCCAGCAGCTGGGGACAGGGGGTTGTCTCTGGGGCCAACGTCCTGACTTTC. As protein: CASSWGQGVVSGANVLTF.

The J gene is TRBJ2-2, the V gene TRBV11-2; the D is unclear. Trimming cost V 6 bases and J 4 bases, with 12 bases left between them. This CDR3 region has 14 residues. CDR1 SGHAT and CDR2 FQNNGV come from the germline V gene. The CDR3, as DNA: TGTGCCAGCAGTCCCCCATGGGCCACCGGGGAGCTGTTTTTT. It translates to CASSPPWATGELFF.

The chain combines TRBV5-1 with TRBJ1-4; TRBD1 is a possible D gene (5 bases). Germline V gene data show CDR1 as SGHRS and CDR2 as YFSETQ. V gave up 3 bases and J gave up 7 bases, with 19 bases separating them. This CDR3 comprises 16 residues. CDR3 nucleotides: TGCGCCAGCAGCTCTGGGTTCGGCAGGGTGGCTGAAAAACTGTTTTTT. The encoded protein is CASSSGFGRVAEKLFF.

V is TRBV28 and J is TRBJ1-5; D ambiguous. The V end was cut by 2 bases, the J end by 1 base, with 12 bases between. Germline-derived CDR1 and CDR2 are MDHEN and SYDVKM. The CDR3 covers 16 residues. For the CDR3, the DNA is TGTGCCAGCAGTTTAGGTAAGGTGGGAAGCAATCAGCCCCAGCATTTT. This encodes CASSLGKVGSNQPQHF.

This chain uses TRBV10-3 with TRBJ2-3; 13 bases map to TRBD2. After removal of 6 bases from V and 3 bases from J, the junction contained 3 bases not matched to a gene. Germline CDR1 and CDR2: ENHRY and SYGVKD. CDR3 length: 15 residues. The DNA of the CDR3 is TGTGCCATCAGCTCGGGACTAGCGGGAACAGATACGCAGTATTTT. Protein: CAISSGLAGTDTQYF.